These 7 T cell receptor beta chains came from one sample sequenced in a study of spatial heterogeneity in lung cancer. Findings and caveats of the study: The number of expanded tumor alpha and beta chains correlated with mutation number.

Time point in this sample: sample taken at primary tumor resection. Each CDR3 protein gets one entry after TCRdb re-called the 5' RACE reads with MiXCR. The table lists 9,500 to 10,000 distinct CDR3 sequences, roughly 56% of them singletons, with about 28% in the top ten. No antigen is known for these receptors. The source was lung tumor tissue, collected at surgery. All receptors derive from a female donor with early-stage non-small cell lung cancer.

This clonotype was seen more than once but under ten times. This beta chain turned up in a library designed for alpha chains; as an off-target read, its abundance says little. The chain's CDR3 is CASSLARRQGAAEQYF. The CDR3 DNA sequence: TGTGCCAGCAGCTTAGCCCGGAGACAGGGGGCCGCCGAGCAGTACTTC. The chain employs TRBV7-8 and TRBJ2-7, with TRBD1 identical over 10 bases. The germline gives CDR1 SGHVS, CDR2 FQNEAQ. The CDR3 consists of 16 residues. The J segment lost 6 bases and the V segment lost 0 bases, leaving 8 bases of the junction unmatched.

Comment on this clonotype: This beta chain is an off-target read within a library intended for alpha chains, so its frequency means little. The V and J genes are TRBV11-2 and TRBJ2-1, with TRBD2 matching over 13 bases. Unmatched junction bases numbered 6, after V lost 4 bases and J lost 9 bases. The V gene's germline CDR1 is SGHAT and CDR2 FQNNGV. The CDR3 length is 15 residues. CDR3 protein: CASSSTSGGAVEQFF. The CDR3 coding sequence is TGTGCCAGCAGCTCTACTAGCGGGGGGGCCGTTGAGCAGTTCTTC.

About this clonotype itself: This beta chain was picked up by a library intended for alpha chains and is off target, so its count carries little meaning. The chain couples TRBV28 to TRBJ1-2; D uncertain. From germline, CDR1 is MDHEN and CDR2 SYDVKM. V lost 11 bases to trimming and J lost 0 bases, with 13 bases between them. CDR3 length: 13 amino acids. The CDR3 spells CAEPTPTNYGYTF. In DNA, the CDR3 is TGTGCCGAACCAACACCAACTAACTATGGCTACACCTTC.

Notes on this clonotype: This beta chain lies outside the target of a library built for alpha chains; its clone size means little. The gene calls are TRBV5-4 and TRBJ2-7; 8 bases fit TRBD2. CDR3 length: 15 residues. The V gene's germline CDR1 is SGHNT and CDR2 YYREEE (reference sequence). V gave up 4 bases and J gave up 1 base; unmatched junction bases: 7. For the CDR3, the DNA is TGTGCCAGCAGCCCGCATAGCGGGGCTTCCTACGAGCAGTACTTC. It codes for CASSPHSGASYEQYF.

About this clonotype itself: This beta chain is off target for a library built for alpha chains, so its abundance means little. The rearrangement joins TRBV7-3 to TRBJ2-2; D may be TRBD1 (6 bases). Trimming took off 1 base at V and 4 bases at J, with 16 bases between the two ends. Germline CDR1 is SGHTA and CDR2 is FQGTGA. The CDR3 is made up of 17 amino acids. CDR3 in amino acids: CASSLRGTQISTGELFF. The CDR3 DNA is TGTGCCAGCAGCTTAAGAGGGACACAAATCAGCACCGGGGAGCTGTTTTTT.

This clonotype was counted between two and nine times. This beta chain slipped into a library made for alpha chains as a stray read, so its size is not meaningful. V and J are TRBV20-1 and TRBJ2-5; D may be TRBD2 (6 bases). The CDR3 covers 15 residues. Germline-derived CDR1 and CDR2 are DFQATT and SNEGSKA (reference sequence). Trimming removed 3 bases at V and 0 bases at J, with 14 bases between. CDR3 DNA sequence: TGCAGTGCTAGTAGGGAGGACTTGTACCAAGAGACCCAGTACTTC. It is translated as CSASREDLYQETQYF.

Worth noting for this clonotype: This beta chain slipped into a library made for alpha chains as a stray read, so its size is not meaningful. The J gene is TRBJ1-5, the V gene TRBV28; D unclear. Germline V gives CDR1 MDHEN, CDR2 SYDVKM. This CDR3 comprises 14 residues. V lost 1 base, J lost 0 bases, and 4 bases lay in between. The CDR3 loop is CASSLYGSNQPQHF. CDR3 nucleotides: TGTGCCAGCAGTTTATATGGTAGCAATCAGCCCCAGCATTTT.